This TCR beta chain comes out of a study of T cell changes during pregnancy in multiple sclerosis. This clone was seen a handful of times. Germline CDR1 is SGHRS and CDR2 is YFSETQ. The CDR3 runs to 14 residues. Trimming at V came to 3 bases and at J to 2 bases, leaving 4 bases not matched to a gene. Sequencing used immunoSEQ multiplex PCR; TCRdb keeps in-frame clones, though not all of them. The sample shows about 36,000 clones, about 90% of them seen only once. The chain employs TRBV5-1 and TRBJ2-7; 8 nucleotides match TRBD1. The clonotype comes from a female donor with multiple sclerosis, enrolled in a pregnancy study. Material: CD4+ T cells from peripheral blood mononuclear cells, obtained after pregnancy. CDR3 protein: CASSSPTGAYEQYF. CDR3 DNA: TGCGCCAGCAGCTCCCCGACAGGGGCCTACGAGCAGTACTTC.